This TCR beta chain stems from a study of T cell clonality in common variable immunodeficiency (dated by TCRdb to between 2014 and 2016). Here is what the overall study found, with its caveats: Healthy controls shared more TCRbeta clones with each other than CVID subjects shared among themselves (p < 0.0001). According to the authors, figuring out what caused the increased clonality in CVID would require sequencing the repertoires of T cell subpopulations. Although equal DNA input was used, an average of about 80,000 unique sequences per sample was obtained for controls, compared with some 30,000 for CVID samples. Fewer deletions and N-nucleotide insertions were reportedly observed in CVID TCRbeta sequences, and highly modified clones with 13 or more V deletions were reportedly absent from CVID TCRbeta sequences. Correlations between repertoire features and clinical complications were limited by patient heterogeneity within the CVID cohort. TCRbeta clonality was higher in CVID subjects than in healthy controls (t-test p = 0.018), and the increase was most characteristic of about a third of subjects.

CVID samples and control samples contributed equivalent amounts of genomic DNA as sequencing input. For every sample, a 60 bp segment covering the rearranged TCRbeta CDR3 region was amplified and then sequenced. The immunoSEQ assay, a bias-corrected multiplex PCR combined with high-throughput sequencing, was used to amplify TCRbeta. The original pipeline was this. Every unique nucleotide sequence was considered a clone and was annotated with V, D and J genes, copy number and frequency. Sequences were labeled productive if in frame, and non-productive if out of frame or containing stop codons. As previously described, clonality was calculated on the basis of Shannon's entropy. The predicted amino acid sequences of productive clones were used to derive mean CDR3 Kyte-Doolittle hydropathy. The R hclust function was used to hierarchically cluster scaled V gene usage with Manhattan distance and complete linkage. To assess clone sharing by CDR3 amino acid sequence, 12 repertoires per group were resampled over 100 rounds. The repertoires were searched for more than 65 published EBV-specific and around 240 published CMV-specific TCRbeta sequences. Two CVID samples yielding fewer than 10,000 sequences were excluded from analysis, leaving over 35 CVID repertoires. Entries here come from immuneACCESS through TCRdb and include only in-frame sequences with V and J called. Some clones fail to appear in such tables; in the studies checked, an unresolved V gene covers under half of the shortfall, and the cause of the remainder is unknown. For V, J and clone size, that table is used; D and trimming come from the DNA. For this sample, approximately 37,000 clones are listed, none of them singletons. The ten top clones hold under 4.5% of the sample.

To note about this clone: It has no known antigen specificity. The CDR3 end lies 3 residues beyond the end of the read and is filled in from the germline J gene.

Predominantly Caucasian heritage was noted among both the CVID patients and the healthy controls. Heparinized peripheral whole blood samples of about 5 to 8 ml were collected from each donor. TCRbeta CDR3 repertoires were sequenced from genomic DNA of adults with common variable immune deficiency (CVID) and healthy adult controls. There were about 22 healthy adult volunteers in the control group (around twelve female and around ten male), ranging in age from roughly 23 to 70 years, with a mean age of approximately 34. To isolate peripheral blood mononuclear cells, diluted blood was subjected to density centrifugation over Hypaque 1077 or Ficoll-Paque. Genomic DNA was obtained from unsorted mononuclear cells using either Qiagen column purification or a centrifugation-based method. V gives up 2 bases and J gives up 0 bases, and the segment between their germline ends measures 20 bases. As encoded in the germline V gene, CDR1 is KGHSH while CDR2 is LQKENI. From its cysteine to its phenylalanine, the CDR3 spans 19 amino acids. Sequencing covers 48 bases of the CDR3, shown here with the frame starting at base 1.

Sequencing used peripheral blood mononuclear cells. The rearranged chain carries TRBV18 and TRBJ2-1; the D gene cannot be resolved reliably. This TCR was sampled from a person aged 18 to 70 in good health. Incomplete CDR3 DNA: TGTGCCAGCTCACCAGTAGGGCTGGCTAAACTGAGCTCCTACAATGAG. It encodes CASSPVGLAKLSSYNE. The complete CDR3 sequence is CASSPVGLAKLSSYNEQFF. Outside the CDR3, residues come from the reference TRBV18 and TRBJ2-1 proteins, so the full variable domain is: NAGVMQNPRHLVRRRGQEARLRCSPMKGHSHVYWYRQLPEEGLKFMVYLQKENIIDESGMPKERFSAEFPKEGPSILRIQQVVRGDSAAYFCASSPVGLAKLSSYNEQFFGPGTRLTVL.